This T cell receptor (beta chain) was obtained from a study of cytomegalovirus exposure and HLA in healthy donors. Broader study findings: Highest at DRB1 and lowest at HLA-C, TCR association rates differed among HLA loci in a later analysis. Some V segments (TRBV6-2 and TRBV6-3 among them) were excluded as indistinguishable. Earlier results showed most TCR beta V segments being productive about 87% or about 30% of the time.

Primers for the PCR totalled 60 Vbeta and 13 Jbeta. Only in-frame clones appear in the TCRdb table, and some are missing; sequencing was by immunoSEQ multiplex PCR. The repertoire holds under 150,000 clones, with around 83% as singletons. Healthy bone marrow donors formed the donor group. Germline V lookup: CDR1 SGHDN, CDR2 FVKESK. The V end lost 1 base, the J end lost 6 bases, and 15 bases lay between the germline ends. CDR3 length: 15 residues. This clone was counted only a few times. Its antigen is still unknown. The chain combines TRBV14 with TRBJ1-1; the D gene is possibly TRBD1 (5 bases). This receptor was identified in a male donor in good health and CMV-seropositive. The sequenced sample consisted of PBMCs. CDR3 nucleotide sequence: TGTGCCAGCAGCCAAGTTGTAGACAGAAACGCTGAAGCTTTCTTT. The encoded protein is CASSQVVDRNAEAFF.